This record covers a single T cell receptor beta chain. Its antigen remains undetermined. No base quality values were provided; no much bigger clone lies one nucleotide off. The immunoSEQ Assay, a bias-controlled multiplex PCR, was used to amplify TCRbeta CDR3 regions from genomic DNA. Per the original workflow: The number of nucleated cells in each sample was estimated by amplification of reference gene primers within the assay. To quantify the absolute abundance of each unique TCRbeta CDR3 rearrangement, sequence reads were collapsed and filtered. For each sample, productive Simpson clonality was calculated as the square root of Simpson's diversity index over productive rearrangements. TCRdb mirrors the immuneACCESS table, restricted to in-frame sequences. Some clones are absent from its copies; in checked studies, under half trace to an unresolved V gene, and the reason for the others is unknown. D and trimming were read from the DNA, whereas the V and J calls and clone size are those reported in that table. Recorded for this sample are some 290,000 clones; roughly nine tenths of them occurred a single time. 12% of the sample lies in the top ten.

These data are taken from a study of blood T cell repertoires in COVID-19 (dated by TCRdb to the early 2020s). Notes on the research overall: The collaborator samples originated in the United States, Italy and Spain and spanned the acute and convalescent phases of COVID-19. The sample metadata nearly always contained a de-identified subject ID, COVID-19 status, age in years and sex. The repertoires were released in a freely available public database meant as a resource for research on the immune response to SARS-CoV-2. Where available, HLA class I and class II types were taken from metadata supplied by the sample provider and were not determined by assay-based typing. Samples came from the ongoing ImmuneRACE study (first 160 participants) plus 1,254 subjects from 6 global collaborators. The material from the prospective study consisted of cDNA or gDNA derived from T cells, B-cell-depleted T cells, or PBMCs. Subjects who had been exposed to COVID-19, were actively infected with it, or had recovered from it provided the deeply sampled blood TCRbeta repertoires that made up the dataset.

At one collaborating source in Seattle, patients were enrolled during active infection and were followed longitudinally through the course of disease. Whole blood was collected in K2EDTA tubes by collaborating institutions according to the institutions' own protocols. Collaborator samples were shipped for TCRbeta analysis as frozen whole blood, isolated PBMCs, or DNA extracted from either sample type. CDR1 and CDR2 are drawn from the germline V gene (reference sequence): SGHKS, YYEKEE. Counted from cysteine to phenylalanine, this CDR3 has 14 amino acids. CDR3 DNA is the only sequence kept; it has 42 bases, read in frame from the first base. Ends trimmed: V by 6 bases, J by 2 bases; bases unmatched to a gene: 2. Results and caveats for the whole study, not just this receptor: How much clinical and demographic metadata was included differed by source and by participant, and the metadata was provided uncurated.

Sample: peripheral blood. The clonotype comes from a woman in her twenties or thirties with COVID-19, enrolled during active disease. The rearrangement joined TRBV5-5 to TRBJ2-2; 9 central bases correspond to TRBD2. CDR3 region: CASNSGGNTGELFF. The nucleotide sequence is TGTGCCAGCAATAGCGGGGGTAACACCGGGGAGCTGTTTTTT. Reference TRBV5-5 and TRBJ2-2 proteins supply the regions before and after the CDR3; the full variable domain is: DAGVTQSPTHLIKTRGQQVTLRCSPISGHKSVSWYQQVLGQGPQFIFQYYEKEERGRGNFPDRFSARQFPNYSSELNVNALLLGDSALYLCASNSGGNTGELFFGEGSRLTVL.